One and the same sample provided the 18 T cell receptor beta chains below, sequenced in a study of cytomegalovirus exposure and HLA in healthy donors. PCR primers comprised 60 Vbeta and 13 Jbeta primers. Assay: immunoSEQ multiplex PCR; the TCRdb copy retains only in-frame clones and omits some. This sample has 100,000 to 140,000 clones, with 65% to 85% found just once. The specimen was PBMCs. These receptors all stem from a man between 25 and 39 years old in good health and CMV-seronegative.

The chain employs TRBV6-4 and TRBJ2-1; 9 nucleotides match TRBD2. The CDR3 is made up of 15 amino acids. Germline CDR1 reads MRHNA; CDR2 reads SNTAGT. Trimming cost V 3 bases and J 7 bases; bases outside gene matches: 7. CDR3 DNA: TGTGCCAGCAGTGAACAACTAGCGGGTTTGAATGAGCAGTTCTTC. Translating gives CASSEQLAGLNEQFF.

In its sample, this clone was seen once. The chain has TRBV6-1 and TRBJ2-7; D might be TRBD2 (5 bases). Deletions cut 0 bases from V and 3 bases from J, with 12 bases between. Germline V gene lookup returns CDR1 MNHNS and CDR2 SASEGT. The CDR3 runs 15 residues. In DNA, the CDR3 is TGTGCCAGCAGTGAAGCGGACCAGCGGCTCTACGAGCAGTACTTC. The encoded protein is CASSEADQRLYEQYF.

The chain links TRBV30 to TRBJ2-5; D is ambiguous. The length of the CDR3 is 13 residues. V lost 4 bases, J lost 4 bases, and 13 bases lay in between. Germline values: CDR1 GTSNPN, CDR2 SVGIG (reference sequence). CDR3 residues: CAWNRRKGETQYF. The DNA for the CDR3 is TGTGCCTGGAACCGCAGGAAAGGAGAGACCCAGTACTTC.

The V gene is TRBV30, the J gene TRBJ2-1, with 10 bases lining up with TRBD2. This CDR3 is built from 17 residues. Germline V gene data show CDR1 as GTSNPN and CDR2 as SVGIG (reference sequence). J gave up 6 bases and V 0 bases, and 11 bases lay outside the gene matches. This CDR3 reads CAWSVSASGGRFNEQFF. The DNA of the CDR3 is TGTGCCTGGAGTGTATCGGCTAGCGGGGGCCGGTTCAATGAGCAGTTCTTC. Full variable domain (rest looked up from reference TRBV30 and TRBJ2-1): SQTIHQWPATLVQPVGSPLSLECTVEGTSNPNLYWYRQAAGRGLQLLFYSVGIGQISSEVPQNLSASRPQDRQFILSSKKLLLSDSGFYLCAWSVSASGGRFNEQFFGPGTRLTVL.

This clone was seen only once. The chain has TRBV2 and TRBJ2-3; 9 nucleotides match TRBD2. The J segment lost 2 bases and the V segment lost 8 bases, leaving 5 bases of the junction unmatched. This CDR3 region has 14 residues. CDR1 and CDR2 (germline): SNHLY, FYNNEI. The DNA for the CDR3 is TGTGCCAGCCATAGCGGGAGTGCCACAGATACGCAGTATTTT. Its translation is CASHSGSATDTQYF.

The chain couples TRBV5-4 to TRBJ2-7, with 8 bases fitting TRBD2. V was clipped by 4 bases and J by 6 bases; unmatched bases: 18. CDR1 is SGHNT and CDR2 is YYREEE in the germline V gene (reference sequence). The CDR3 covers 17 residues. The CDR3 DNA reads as TGTGCCAGCAGCCATACTAGCGGTAGAGGGTGGGGATCCGAGCAGTACTTC. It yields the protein CASSHTSGRGWGSEQYF.

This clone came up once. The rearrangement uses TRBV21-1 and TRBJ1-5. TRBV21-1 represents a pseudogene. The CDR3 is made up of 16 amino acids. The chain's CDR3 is CASSKRRVYSNQPQHF. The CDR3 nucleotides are TGTGCCAGCAGCAAAAGGAGGGTCTATAGCAATCAGCCCCAGCATTTT.

The CDR3, as DNA: TGTGCCTGGAGTTATGAGCAGGCTAATCAGCCCCAGCATTTT. It encodes CAWSYEQANQPQHF. The J gene is TRBJ1-5, the V gene TRBV30; no clear D. The V end was cut by 2 bases, the J end by 4 bases, with 12 bases between. Germline values: CDR1 GTSNPN, CDR2 SVGIG (reference sequence). The CDR3 runs 14 residues.

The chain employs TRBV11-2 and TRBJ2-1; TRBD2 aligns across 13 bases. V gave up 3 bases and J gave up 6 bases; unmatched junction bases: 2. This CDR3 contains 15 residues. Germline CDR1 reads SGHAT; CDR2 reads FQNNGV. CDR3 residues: CASSLRLAGGNEQFF. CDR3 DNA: TGTGCCAGCAGCTTGCGACTAGCGGGAGGCAATGAGCAGTTCTTC. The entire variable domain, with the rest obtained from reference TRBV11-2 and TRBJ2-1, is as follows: EAGVAQSPRYKIIEKRQSVAFWCNPISGHATLYWYQQILGQGPKLLIQFQNNGVVDDSQLPKDRFSAERLKGVDSTLKIQPAKLEDSAVYLCASSLRLAGGNEQFFGPGTRLTVL.

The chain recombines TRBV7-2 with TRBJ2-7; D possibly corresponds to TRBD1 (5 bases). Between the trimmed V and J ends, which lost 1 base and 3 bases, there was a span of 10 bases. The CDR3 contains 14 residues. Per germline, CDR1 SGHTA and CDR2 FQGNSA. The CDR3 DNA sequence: TGTGCCAGCAGCTTAGATCCAGGGATCTACGAGCAGTACTTC. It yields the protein CASSLDPGIYEQYF.

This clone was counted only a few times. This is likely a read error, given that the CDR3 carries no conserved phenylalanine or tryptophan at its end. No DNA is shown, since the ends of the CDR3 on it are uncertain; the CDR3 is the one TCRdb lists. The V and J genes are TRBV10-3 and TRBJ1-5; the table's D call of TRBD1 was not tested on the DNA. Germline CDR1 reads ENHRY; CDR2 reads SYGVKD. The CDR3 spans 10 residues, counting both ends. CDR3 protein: CAISLLPGQV.

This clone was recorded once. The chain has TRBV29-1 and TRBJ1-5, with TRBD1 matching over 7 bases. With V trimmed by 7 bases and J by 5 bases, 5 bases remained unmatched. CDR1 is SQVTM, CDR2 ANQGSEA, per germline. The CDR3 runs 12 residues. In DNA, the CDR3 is TGCAGCGCCTCCGGGACAGATCAGCCCCAGCATTTT. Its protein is CSASGTDQPQHF. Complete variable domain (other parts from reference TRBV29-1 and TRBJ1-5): SAVISQKPSRDICQRGTSLTIQCQVDSQVTMMFWYRQQPGQSLTLIATANQGSEATYESGFVIDKFPISRPNLTFSTLTVSNMSPEDSSIYLCSASGTDQPQHFGDGTRLSIL.

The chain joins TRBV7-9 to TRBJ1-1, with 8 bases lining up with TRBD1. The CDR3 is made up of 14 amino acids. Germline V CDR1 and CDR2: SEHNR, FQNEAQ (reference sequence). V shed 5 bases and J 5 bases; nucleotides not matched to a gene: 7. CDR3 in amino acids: CASSGQGRQTEAFF. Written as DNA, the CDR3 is TGTGCCAGCAGCGGACAGGGTCGTCAGACTGAAGCTTTCTTT.

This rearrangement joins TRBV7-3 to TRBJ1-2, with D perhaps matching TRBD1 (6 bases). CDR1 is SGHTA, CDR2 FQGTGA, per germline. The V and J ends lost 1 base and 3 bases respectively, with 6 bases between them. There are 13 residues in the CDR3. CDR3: CASSLKGDYGYTF. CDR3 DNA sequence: TGTGCCAGCAGCTTAAAGGGGGACTATGGCTACACCTTC. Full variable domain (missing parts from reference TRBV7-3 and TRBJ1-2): GAGVSQTPSNKVTEKGKYVELRCDPISGHTALYWYRQSLGQGPEFLIYFQGTGAADDSGLPNDRFFAVRPEGSVSTLKIQRTERGDSAVYLCASSLKGDYGYTFGSGTRLTVV.

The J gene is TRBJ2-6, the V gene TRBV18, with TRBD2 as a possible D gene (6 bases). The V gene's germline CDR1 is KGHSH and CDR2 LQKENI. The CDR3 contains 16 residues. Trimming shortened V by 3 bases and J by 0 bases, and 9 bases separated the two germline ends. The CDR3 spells CASSPFGGSGANVLTF. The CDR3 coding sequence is TGTGCCAGCTCACCGTTCGGGGGCTCTGGGGCCAACGTCCTGACTTTC.

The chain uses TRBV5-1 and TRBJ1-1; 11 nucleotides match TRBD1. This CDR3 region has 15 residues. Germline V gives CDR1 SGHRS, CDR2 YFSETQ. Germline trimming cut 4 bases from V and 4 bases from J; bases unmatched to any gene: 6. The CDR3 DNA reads TGCGCCAGCAGCGATCGGGACAGGGGGGGCACTGAAGCTTTCTTT. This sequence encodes CASSDRDRGGTEAFF.

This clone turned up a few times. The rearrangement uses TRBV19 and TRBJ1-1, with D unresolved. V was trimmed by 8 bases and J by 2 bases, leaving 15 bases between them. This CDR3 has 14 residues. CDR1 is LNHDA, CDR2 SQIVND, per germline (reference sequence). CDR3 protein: CASGLRAGNTEAFF. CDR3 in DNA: TGTGCCAGTGGACTTCGGGCGGGAAACACTGAAGCTTTCTTT.

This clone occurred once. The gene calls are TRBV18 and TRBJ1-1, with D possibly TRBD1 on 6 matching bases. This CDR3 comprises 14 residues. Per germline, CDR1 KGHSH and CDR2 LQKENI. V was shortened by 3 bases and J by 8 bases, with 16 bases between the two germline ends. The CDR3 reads CASSPDRGGGEAFF. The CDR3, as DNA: TGTGCCAGCTCACCGGATAGGGGGGGTGGAGAAGCTTTCTTT.